This entry lists 19 T cell receptor beta chains sequenced from one sample in a study of cytomegalovirus exposure and HLA in healthy donors. This PCR relied on a set of 60 Vbeta primers and 13 Jbeta primers. Some clones are missing from TCRdb's copy, which holds only in-frame ones; the method was immunoSEQ multiplex PCR. The profile shows under 200,000 clones, about four fifths of them singletons. Sequenced sample: PBMCs. All receptors derive from a woman in her fifties or sixties in good health and CMV-seropositive.

The chain combines TRBV29-1 with TRBJ2-7; the D gene is possibly TRBD2 (8 bases). Germline CDR1 SQVTM, CDR2 ANQGSEA. V dropped 6 bases and J dropped 2 bases, with 20 bases sitting between them. The CDR3 length is 15 residues. The CDR3 is CSVRGGQSEPYEQYF. In DNA form, the CDR3 reads TGCAGCGTCCGGGGGGGACAGTCGGAGCCCTACGAGCAGTACTTC.

For the CDR3, the DNA is TGTGCCAGCAGTTACGGAGGGGACAGGGACTATGGCTACACCTTC. It is translated as CASSYGGDRDYGYTF. The chain joins TRBV6-6 to TRBJ1-2; 9 bases line up with TRBD1. Germline CDR1 MNHNY, CDR2 SVGAGI (reference sequence). The junction had 4 bases not matched to a gene; V was cut back by 2 bases and J by 3 bases. This CDR3 contains 15 residues.

The rearrangement joins TRBV28 to TRBJ2-7; no clear D gene. The CDR3 consists of 11 residues. Trimming removed 8 bases at V and 1 base at J, with 6 bases between. Germline loops: CDR1 MDHEN, CDR2 SYDVKM. The CDR3 DNA reads TGTGCCAGCCTGCGTTCCTACGAGCAGTACTTC. It yields the protein CASLRSYEQYF.

The J gene is TRBJ2-7, the V gene TRBV7-8, with 8 bases fitting TRBD1. Germline V gene lookup returns CDR1 SGHVS and CDR2 FQNEAQ. The CDR3 covers 15 residues. Trimming took 5 bases from V and 5 from J; bases not matched to a gene: 11. The CDR3 DNA sequence: TGTGCCAGCAGCCCCGTCAGGACAGGGATACACGAGCAGTACTTC. This encodes CASSPVRTGIHEQYF.

V is TRBV28 and J is TRBJ1-1; D unclear. Germline V CDR1 and CDR2: MDHEN, SYDVKM. The V end was cut by 2 bases, the J end by 1 base, with 2 bases between. This CDR3 has 12 residues. The CDR3 protein is CASSLQNTEAFF. The CDR3 DNA is TGTGCCAGCAGTTTACAGAACACTGAAGCTTTCTTT.

The rearrangement links TRBV19 to TRBJ2-3; D is uncertain. Germline V gene lookup returns CDR1 LNHDA and CDR2 SQIVND (reference sequence). The V end lost 0 bases, the J end lost 5 bases, and 9 bases lay between the germline ends. There are 14 residues in the CDR3. CDR3 sequence reads: CASSIDGTVDTQYF. The CDR3 nucleotides are TGTGCCAGTAGTATAGACGGAACAGTAGATACGCAGTATTTT.

The chain links TRBV9 to TRBJ1-6; D gene unclear. The CDR3 runs to 14 residues. V lost 3 bases, J lost 8 bases, and 12 bases lay in between. Germline CDR1 and CDR2: SGDLS and YYNGEE. CDR3 protein: CASSGGGIDSPLHF. The CDR3 bases are TGTGCCAGCAGCGGGGGAGGTATTGATTCACCCCTCCACTTT.

The V gene is TRBV5-4, the J gene TRBJ1-1, with D perhaps TRBD1 (6 bases). This CDR3 is built from 12 residues. Deletions cut 2 bases from V and 8 bases from J, with 10 bases between. CDR1 is SGHNT and CDR2 is YYREEE in the germline V gene (reference sequence). CDR3: CASSFYREEAFF. The CDR3 DNA follows: TGTGCCAGCAGCTTCTACAGGGAGGAAGCTTTCTTT.

This chain links TRBV7-9 with TRBJ2-7, with 13 positions matching TRBD2. J lost 1 base, V lost 5 bases, and 11 bases had no gene match. This CDR3 is 18 amino acids long. Germline CDR1 and CDR2: SEHNR and FQNEAQ (reference sequence). The CDR3 DNA reads as TGTGCCAGCAGCAAACTAGCGGGGGGGCCTTCGATGTCCTACGAGCAGTACTTC. Translating gives CASSKLAGGPSMSYEQYF.

The chain recombines TRBV29-1 with TRBJ1-5; perhaps TRBD1 as D (6 bases). The germline gives CDR1 SQVTM, CDR2 ANQGSEA. This CDR3 contains 12 residues. V was trimmed by 0 bases and J by 7 bases, leaving 7 bases between them. The CDR3 protein is CSVEDQGQPQHF. In nucleotides, the CDR3 is TGCAGCGTTGAAGATCAGGGGCAGCCCCAGCATTTT.

V usage is TRBV7-9 and J usage is TRBJ2-1, with TRBD1 matching 9 bases. Looked up from germline, CDR1 is SEHNR and CDR2 is FQNEAQ (reference sequence). V was pared by 3 bases and J by 8 bases, with 5 bases of the junction left unmatched. The CDR3 runs 14 residues. The DNA of the CDR3 is TGTGCCAGCAGCTTTTTTGGGGACAGGGATGAGCAGTTCTTC. Translation gives CASSFFGDRDEQFF.

The gene calls are TRBV18 and TRBJ2-1, with D possibly TRBD2 on 7 matching bases. The CDR3 has 18 amino acids. CDR1 and CDR2 from the germline V gene are KGHSH and LQKENI. Trimming left V 0 bases short and J 1 base short, with 16 bases between. The CDR3 here is CASSPPGGGTTSYNEQFF. The DNA of the CDR3 is TGTGCCAGCTCACCACCGGGGGGCGGGACTACTTCCTACAATGAGCAGTTCTTC.

This chain joins TRBV5-8 and TRBJ1-2; 8 bases align to TRBD1. V lost 7 bases, J lost 3 bases, and 8 bases stayed unmatched. This CDR3 is 14 amino acids long. Germline V gives CDR1 SGHTS, CDR2 YDEGEE. CDR3 residues: CASAHSDRDYGYTF. The CDR3 DNA follows: TGTGCCAGCGCCCACTCGGACAGGGACTATGGCTACACCTTC. Drawing the rest from reference TRBV5-8 and TRBJ1-2, the complete variable domain is EAGVTQSPTHLIKTRGQQATLRCSPISGHTSVYWYQQALGLGLQFLLWYDEGEERNRGNFPPRFSGRQFPNYSSELNVNALELEDSALYLCASAHSDRDYGYTFGSGTRLTVV.

This clone was counted a few times. V is TRBV7-8 and J is TRBJ1-5; 7 bases match TRBD1. CDR3 length: 17 amino acids. V lost 5 bases and J lost 0; bases outside the gene matches: 10. Germline V gene sequence: CDR1 SGHVS, CDR2 FQNEAQ. This chain's CDR3 is CASSQQGWTGSNQPQHF. DNA of the CDR3: TGTGCCAGCAGCCAACAGGGGTGGACGGGTAGCAATCAGCCCCAGCATTTT.

This clone came up a few times. This chain connects TRBV7-8 to TRBJ1-1; 7 positions agree with TRBD1. Germline V gene sequence: CDR1 SGHVS, CDR2 FQNEAQ. There are 15 residues in the CDR3. Losses at the gene ends were 5 bases for V and 1 base for J; bases not matched to a gene: 7. The CDR3 DNA reads as TGTGCCAGCAGCCCTAGGAACAGGGGGAACACTGAAGCTTTCTTT. This sequence encodes CASSPRNRGNTEAFF. Full variable domain (missing parts from reference TRBV7-8 and TRBJ1-1): GAGVSQSPRYKVAKRGQDVALRCDPISGHVSLFWYQQALGQGPEFLTYFQNEAQLDKSGLPSDRFFAERPEGSVSTLKIQRTQQEDSAVYLCASSPRNRGNTEAFFGQGTRLTVV.

The CDR3 DNA is TGTGCCAGCAGTTTATTGGCAGTCTCTGGAAACACCATATATTTT. Protein product: CASSLLAVSGNTIYF. The J gene is TRBJ1-3, the V gene TRBV28, with no clear D. This CDR3 has 15 amino acids. The V gene's germline CDR1 is MDHEN and CDR2 SYDVKM. Trimming removed 1 base from V and 0 bases from J, with 7 bases in between.

The chain carries TRBV27 and TRBJ1-1; D is unresolved. This CDR3 is 15 amino acids long. The germline V gene has CDR1 MNHEY and CDR2 SMNVEV (reference sequence). Between the trimmed V and J ends, which lost 5 bases and 0 bases, there was a span of 13 bases. The CDR3 here is CASSPSRGLNTEAFF. Here the CDR3 DNA reads TGTGCCAGCAGTCCCAGTCGGGGATTGAACACTGAAGCTTTCTTT.

The chain employs TRBV21-1 and TRBJ1-1; whether TRBD1, the table's D call, matches the DNA was not checked. TRBV21-1 is a recognized pseudogene. This CDR3 spans 16 amino acids. In DNA form, the CDR3 reads TGTGCCAGCAGCTACTTTCCGGGGACACTGAACACTGAAGCTTTCTTT. Translated, it gives CASSYFPGTLNTEAFF.

With regard to this clone: At one boundary the junction diverges from the germline segment, which might be a read error. CDR3 sequence reads: CASSLDTENHEKLFF. CDR3 sequence (DNA): TGTGCCAGCAGCCTAGATACAGAGAACCATGAAAAACTGTTTTTT. This rearrangement joins TRBV11-2 to TRBJ1-4; D unclear. Germline values: CDR1 SGHAT, CDR2 FQNNGV. This CDR3 has 15 amino acids.